The 6 T cell receptor beta chains below all came from one sample that was sequenced in a study of patients and donors after allogeneic stem cell transplantation. TCRdb processed the RT-PCR reads anew with MiXCR; each CDR3 protein has one entry. The table records about 960,000 distinct CDR3 sequences, about a sixth of them present only once. What was sequenced was blood, either unsorted or a sorted T cell fraction (not recorded which). The receptor set was obtained from a human donor who was either an allogeneic HSCT recipient or a stem cell or donor lymphocyte infusion donor (not recorded which). It is not recorded whose cells these are; they may come from a transplant donor.

This clonotype was counted between two and nine times. The chain is built from TRBV12-3 or TRBV12-4 and TRBJ2-2, with D possibly matching TRBD2 (6 bases). The ends were cut back, 2 bases at V and 6 bases at J, with 13 bases in the middle. The CDR3 contains 15 residues. The CDR3 nucleotides read TGTGCCAGCAGTTTACTAGCTAGGGAGGCCGGGGAGCTGTTTTTT. Protein: CASSLLAREAGELFF.

V gene TRBV3-1 combines with J gene TRBJ2-1; 9 nucleotides line up with TRBD2. The germline CDR1 and CDR2 sequences are LGHDT and YNNKEL (reference sequence). CDR3 length equals 17 residues. J gave up 0 bases and V 4 bases, and 7 bases lay outside the gene matches. CDR3 residues: CASSPWSGGSSYNEQFF. CDR3 bases: TGTGCCAGCAGCCCTTGGAGCGGGGGGTCCTCCTACAATGAGCAGTTCTTC.

This clonotype was counted ten times or more. J is TRBJ2-7 and V is TRBV20-1; 7 positions agree with TRBD2. From germline, CDR1 is DFQATT and CDR2 SNEGSKA (reference sequence). This CDR3 spans 14 amino acids. V shed 6 bases, J shed 4 bases, and the junction held 12 bases outside the gene matches. CDR3 in amino acids: CSAPEERGNYEQYF. In nucleotides, the CDR3 is TGCAGTGCCCCCGAGGAGCGGGGAAATTACGAGCAGTACTTC.

In its sample, this clonotype was seen a few times. The rearrangement links TRBV20-1 to TRBJ2-7, with D unclear. V gave up 0 bases and J gave up 2 bases, with 11 bases separating them. The CDR3 runs 14 residues. Germline V gives CDR1 DFQATT, CDR2 SNEGSKA (reference sequence). CDR3 sequence reads: CSARDPKDPYEQYF. CDR3 nucleotides: TGCAGTGCTAGAGATCCCAAGGATCCCTACGAGCAGTACTTC.

The rearrangement joins TRBV15 to TRBJ1-2; the D gene is possibly TRBD1 (5 bases). Germline loops: CDR1 LNHNV, CDR2 YYDKDF (reference sequence). The CDR3 runs to 14 residues. V was pared by 0 bases and J by 5 bases, with 10 bases between. The CDR3 sequence: CATSRDPGSYGYTF. DNA for the CDR3: TGTGCCACCAGCAGAGATCCAGGGTCTTATGGCTACACCTTC.

In this sample, this clonotype turned up a few times. The rearrangement uses TRBV7-2 and TRBJ1-1; D possibly corresponds to TRBD1 (5 bases). This CDR3 has 13 amino acids. The V gene's germline CDR1 is SGHTA and CDR2 FQGNSA. The V and J ends lost 1 base and 7 bases respectively, with 10 bases between them. CDR3 in amino acids: CASSLDGQGEAFF. CDR3 nucleotides: TGTGCCAGCAGCTTAGACGGTCAGGGTGAAGCTTTCTTT. Drawing the rest from reference TRBV7-2 and TRBJ1-1, the complete variable domain is GAGVSQSPSNKVTEKGKDVELRCDPISGHTALYWYRQSLGQGLEFLIYFQGNSAPDKSGLPSDRFSAERTGGSVSTLTIQRTQQEDSAVYLCASSLDGQGEAFFGQGTRLTVV.